This is a list of T cell receptor beta chains from one sample in a study of a mutant IDH1 vaccine in newly diagnosed glioma. Sequenced by immunoSEQ multiplex PCR; TCRdb stores in-frame clones only, minus some. The sample has some 70,000 clones; 84% are singletons. No antigen has been assigned to these receptors. Sample: PBMCs, taken from a glioma patient whose treatment included an IDH1 peptide vaccine. Source of these receptors: a man between 18 and 29 years old with glioma. Each CDR3 is given with its conserved first and last residue. Each record gives: clone size, D gene, J gene, V gene, CDR3 protein, CDR3 DNA. The D gene is left open where the match is weak. Where a row states a size, it is once, few, many or the class of an expanded clone; other rows omit it.

-	-	TRBJ1-4	TRBV15	CATSRAGGTWATNEKLFF	TGTGCCACCAGCAGAGCCGGGGGGACCTGGGCCACTAATGAAAAACTGTTTTTT
-	-	TRBJ1-1	TRBV29-1	CSVVAGAWTEAFF	TGCAGCGTTGTAGCGGGGGCTTGGACTGAAGCTTTCTTT
-	TRBD2	TRBJ2-2	TRBV11-2	CASSSRTSGDTGELFF	TGTGCCAGCAGCTCGAGGACTAGCGGGGACACCGGGGAGCTGTTTTTT
-	-	TRBJ1-2	TRBV4-1	CASSFGVERNYGYTF	TGCGCCAGCAGTTTCGGGGTCGAACGAAACTATGGCTACACCTTC
few	-	TRBJ1-1	TRBV18	CASSPPAGGGGTEAFF	TGTGCCAGCTCACCACCGGCGGGCGGGGGAGGCACTGAAGCTTTCTTT
-	-	TRBJ2-6	TRBV7-9	CASSTDRRAGANVLTF	TGTGCCAGCAGCACGGACAGGAGGGCTGGGGCCAACGTCCTGACTTTC
-	-	TRBJ2-7	TRBV7-8	CASSFRTAEQYF	TGTGCCAGCAGCTTCCGGACCGCGGAGCAGTACTTC
-	TRBD1	TRBJ1-2	TRBV29-1	CSARDRGRPGGYTF	TGCAGCGCTCGGGACAGGGGCCGCCCCGGGGGCTACACCTTC
-	-	TRBJ1-1	TRBV30	CAWEINTEAFF	TGTGCCTGGGAGATTAACACTGAAGCTTTCTTT
-	-	TRBJ2-2	TRBV2	CASSEAIGFTGELFF	TGTGCCAGCAGTGAAGCAATAGGGTTCACCGGGGAGCTGTTTTTT
-	-	TRBJ1-5	TRBV5-5	CASSLQDLGNQPQHF	TGTGCCAGCAGCTTACAGGATCTTGGCAATCAGCCCCAGCATTTT
few	-	TRBJ1-1	TRBV27	CATLGERGAGATEAFF	TGTGCCACCTTAGGAGAACGTGGTGCCGGTGCCACTGAAGCTTTCTTT
-	TRBD1	TRBJ1-2	TRBV11-2	CASSKAGGVTLYYGYTF	TGTGCCAGCAGCAAAGCAGGGGGCGTTACCCTGTACTATGGCTACACCTTC
-	TRBD1	TRBJ1-1	TRBV6-6	CASSDRDRTSEAFF	TGTGCCAGCAGTGACCGGGACAGGACCAGTGAAGCTTTCTTT
-	TRBD1	TRBJ1-5	TRBV28	CASSTGGYSNQPQHF	TGTGCCAGCAGCACAGGGGGTTATAGCAATCAGCCCCAGCATTTT
-	-	TRBJ2-2	TRBV2	CASSVQYTGELFF	TGTGCCAGCAGTGTACAATACACCGGGGAGCTGTTTTTT
few	TRBD1	TRBJ1-1	TRBV28	CASSLGLRRGRAFF	TGTGCCAGCAGTTTAGGGTTGAGGAGGGGGCGCGCTTTCTTT
-	-	TRBJ1-1	TRBV4-3	CASSRSGALMNTEAFF	TGCGCCAGCAGCCGGTCAGGGGCCCTCATGAACACTGAAGCTTTCTTT
-	TRBD1	TRBJ2-6	TRBV25-1	CASSEYDRASGANVLTF	TGTGCCAGCAGTGAATATGACAGGGCCTCTGGGGCCAACGTCCTGACTTTC
once	-	TRBJ2-5	TRBV6-5	CASSYDPGRGRTQYF	TGTGCCAGCAGTTACGACCCTGGCCGGGGTCGGACCCAGTACTTC